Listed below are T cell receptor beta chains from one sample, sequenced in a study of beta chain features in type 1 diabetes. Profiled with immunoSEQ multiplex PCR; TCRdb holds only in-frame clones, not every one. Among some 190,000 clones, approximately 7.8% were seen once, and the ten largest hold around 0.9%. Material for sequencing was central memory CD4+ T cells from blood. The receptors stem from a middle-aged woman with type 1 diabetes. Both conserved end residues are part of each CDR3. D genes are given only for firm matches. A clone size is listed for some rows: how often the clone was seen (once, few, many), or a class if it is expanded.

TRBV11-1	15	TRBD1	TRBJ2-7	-	TGTGCCAGCAGCTTAGCGGGGGACAGGGGCGACGAGCAGTACTTC	CASSLAGDRGDEQYF
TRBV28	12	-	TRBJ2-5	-	TGTGCCAGCTCCCAGGGAACGGAGACCCAGTACTTC	CASSQGTETQYF
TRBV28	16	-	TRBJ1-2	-	TGTGCCAGCAGCCACGGCGGCCCGCAGAACTTCTATGGCTACACCTTC	CASSHGGPQNFYGYTF
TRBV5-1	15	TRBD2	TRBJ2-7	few	TGCGCCAGCAGCGCCCTCGTTGGCGGGAGTCATGAGCAGTACTTC	CASSALVGGSHEQYF
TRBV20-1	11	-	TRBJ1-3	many	TGCAGTGCCCCAGGTGGAAACACCATATATTTT	CSAPGGNTIYF
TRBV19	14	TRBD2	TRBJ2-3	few	TGTGCCAGCTCGTCCGGAGCGGGAGGAGATACGCAGTATTTT	CASSSGAGGDTQYF
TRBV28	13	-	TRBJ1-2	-	TGTGCCAGCACCCCGTTAGCTAACTATGGCTACACCTTC	CASTPLANYGYTF
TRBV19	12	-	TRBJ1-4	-	TGTGCCAGTAGTGACACGGATGAAAAACTGTTTTTT	CASSDTDEKLFF
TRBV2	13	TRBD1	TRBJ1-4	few	TGTGCCACCCGACAGGGGGTTAATGAAAAACTGTTTTTT	CATRQGVNEKLFF
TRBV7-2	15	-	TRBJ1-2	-	TGTGCCAGTCGGGGGGGGGCCGCCCCCCTAGAGGGCTACACCTTC	CASRGGAAPLEGYTF
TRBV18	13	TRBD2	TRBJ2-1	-	TGTGCCGGGGGAGGACTAGCGGGGAATGAGCAGTTCTTC	CAGGGLAGNEQFF
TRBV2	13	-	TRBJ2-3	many	TGTGCCAGCAGTGGAGAGGAGGCAGATACGCAGTATTTT	CASSGEEADTQYF
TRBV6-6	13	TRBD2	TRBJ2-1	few	TGTGCCAGCGGTAGCGGGCGAGGTAATGAGCAGTTCTTC	CASGSGRGNEQFF
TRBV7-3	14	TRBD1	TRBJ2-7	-	TGTGCCAGCAGCTTAGGGACAGGGTCGGACGAGCAGTACTTC	CASSLGTGSDEQYF
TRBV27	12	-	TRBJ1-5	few	TGTGCCAGCGGCTTTAGCAATCAGCCCCAGCATTTT	CASGFSNQPQHF
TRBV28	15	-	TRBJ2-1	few	TGTGCCAGCAGTTCCCCAAGCAGCGGATACAATGAGCAGTTCTTC	CASSSPSSGYNEQFF
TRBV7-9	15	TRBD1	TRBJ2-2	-	TGTGCCAGCAGCCGGACAGGGGTCAACACCGGGGAGCTGTTTTTT	CASSRTGVNTGELFF
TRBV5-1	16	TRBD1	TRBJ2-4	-	TGCGCCAGCAGCTTGGAGGGACAGGGGGCCCAAAACATTCAGTACTTC	CASSLEGQGAQNIQYF
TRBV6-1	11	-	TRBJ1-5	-	TGTGCCAGCATGGGGGCTCGGCCCCAGCATTTT	CASMGARPQHF
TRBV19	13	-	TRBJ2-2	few	TGTGCCAGTAGTATCCGGGACACCGGGGAGCTGTTTTTT	CASSIRDTGELFF
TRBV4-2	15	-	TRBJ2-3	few	TGTGCCAGCAGCCAAGACCCGTTAAGCACAGATACGCAGTATTTT	CASSQDPLSTDTQYF
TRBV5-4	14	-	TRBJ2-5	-	TGTGCCAGCAGCTTACTGGGGGCAGGAGAGACCCAGTACTTC	CASSLLGAGETQYF
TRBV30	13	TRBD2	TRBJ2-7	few	TGTGCCTGGGGCTTAGCGGGAGGGCCTGAGCAGTACTTC	CAWGLAGGPEQYF
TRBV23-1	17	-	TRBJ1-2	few	TGCGCCAGCAGTCAATCGTGTGCGGGGGTAGGGGACTATGGCTACACCTTC	CASSQSCAGVGDYGYTF
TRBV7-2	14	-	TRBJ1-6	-	TGTGCCAGCAGCTTACAGGGGACGAATTCACCCCTCCACTTT	CASSLQGTNSPLHF
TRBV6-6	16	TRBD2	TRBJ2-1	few	TGTGCCAGCAGTTACGGTAGCGGGAGAAGCGACAATGAGCAGTTCTTC	CASSYGSGRSDNEQFF
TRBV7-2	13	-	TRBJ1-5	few	TGTGCCAGCAGCCCCAGACAGATTGAGCCCCAGCATTTT	CASSPRQIEPQHF
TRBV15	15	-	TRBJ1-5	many	TGTGCCACCAGCAGAGATGGACAGCCCAATCAGCCCCAGCATTTT	CATSRDGQPNQPQHF
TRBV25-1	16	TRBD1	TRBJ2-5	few	TGTGCCAGCAGTGACCCGGGACAGGGGGCCGGAGAGACCCAGTACTTC	CASSDPGQGAGETQYF
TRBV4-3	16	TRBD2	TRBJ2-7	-	TGCGCCAGCAGCCAAGATTGGACTAGCGGGATCTACGAGCAGTACTTC	CASSQDWTSGIYEQYF
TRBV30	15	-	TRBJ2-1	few	TGTGCCTGGAGTGTATCGGCGACTCTCTACAATGAGCAGTTCTTC	CAWSVSATLYNEQFF